Listed below are T cell receptor beta chains from one sample, sequenced in a study of blood T cell repertoires in COVID-19. Libraries were prepared by immunoSEQ multiplex PCR; TCRdb keeps only in-frame clonotypes and omits some of them. The sample holds about 78,000 clones, around nine tenths seen once. Sequencing input: peripheral blood. The receptor set was obtained from an elderly woman with acute or convalescent COVID-19. CDR3s include the opening cysteine and the closing phenylalanine or tryptophan. Fields, in order: V gene, J gene, D gene, clone size, CDR3 DNA, CDR3 protein. A D gene is named only where the DNA matches it firmly. Clone size is stated in some rows and not others, as once, few, many or a class when expanded.

TRBV28	TRBJ1-2	-	-	TGTGCCAGCAGTTTAAGGGGTATCAATGGCTACACCTTC	CASSLRGINGYTF
TRBV6-1	TRBJ2-5	-	-	TGTGCCAGCAGTGAGAGGGTTGAGACCCAGTACTTC	CASSERVETQYF
TRBV7-3	TRBJ2-6	TRBD1	-	TGTGCCAGCAGCTTCGGGACAGGGATCCCTGGGGCCAACGTCCTGACTTTC	CASSFGTGIPGANVLTF
TRBV5-4	TRBJ2-7	-	-	TGTGCCAGCAGCCCGACAACGAGCTCCTACGAGCAGTACTTC	CASSPTTSSYEQYF
TRBV5-4	TRBJ1-3	-	-	TGTGCCAGCAGCTTGTCAGGGGCATTTAGAAACACCATATATTTT	CASSLSGAFRNTIYF
TRBV5-1	TRBJ1-2	-	-	TGCGCCAGCAGCTCGGGTCGAGTAGGGGGCTATGGCTACACCTTC	CASSSGRVGGYGYTF
TRBV7-3	TRBJ2-6	-	-	TGTGCCAGCACCAACCCCGGGATTCCCTACTCTGGGGCCAACGTCCTGACTTTC	CASTNPGIPYSGANVLTF
TRBV10-3	TRBJ1-5	TRBD1	-	TGTGCCATCAGTGATTCGGACAGGGGTTATCAGCCCCAGCATTTT	CAISDSDRGYQPQHF
TRBV11-2	TRBJ1-1	-	-	TGTGCCAGCAGCCTGCTGAACAGGGCTGAAGCTTTCTTT	CASSLLNRAEAFF
TRBV12-3/TRBV12-4	TRBJ1-5	-	-	TGTGCCTCGGGAGGCAATCAGCCCCAGCATTTT	CASGGNQPQHF
TRBV19	TRBJ1-5	TRBD1	-	TGTGCCAGTAGTATACAACAGGGGGCAAGCAATCAGCCCCAGCATTTT	CASSIQQGASNQPQHF
TRBV7-9	TRBJ1-2	-	-	TGTGCCAGCAGCTTAATGGCAGCGGGGGGCTCTGTGTACACCTTC	CASSLMAAGGSVYTF
TRBV6-2/TRBV6-3	TRBJ2-1	-	-	TGTGCCAGCAGTTACTCCCGCAGGGTGGAAGACAATGAGCAGTTCTTC	CASSYSRRVEDNEQFF
TRBV28	TRBJ1-2	TRBD1	-	TGTGCCACCAAAAGACAGGGAAGCCCACAGGAGGGCTACACCTTC	CATKRQGSPQEGYTF
TRBV5-1	TRBJ1-5	-	once	TGCGCCAGCAGCTTGGAAAACTTCCCCAATCAGCCCCAGCATTTT	CASSLENFPNQPQHF
TRBV11-2	TRBJ1-1	-	-	TGTGCCAGCAGCTTGGGGGGGGCTGCTGAAGCTTTCTTT	CASSLGGAAEAFF
TRBV27	TRBJ2-3	-	once	TGTGCCAGCAGTTTAAGCCCCAGGGCGACAGATACGCAGTATTTT	CASSLSPRATDTQYF
TRBV6-5	TRBJ1-3	-	once	TGTGCCAGCACTACAGGGAACTCTGGAAACACCATATATTTT	CASTTGNSGNTIYF
TRBV9	TRBJ2-7	TRBD2	-	TGTGCCAGTGGAAATGCGGGGGAAGGCTCCTACGAGCAGTACTTC	CASGNAGEGSYEQYF
TRBV28	TRBJ1-2	-	-	TGTGCCAGCAGCCCGGGTAACTATGGCTACACCTTC	CASSPGNYGYTF
TRBV6-5	TRBJ1-2	-	-	TGTGCCAGCAGTACGAGGGACGGGCCTCAGGGGGGCTACACCTTC	CASSTRDGPQGGYTF
TRBV19	TRBJ2-5	TRBD2	-	TGTGCCAGTAGGGGCGGGAGTTATGGAGAGACCCAGTACTTC	CASRGGSYGETQYF
TRBV12-3/TRBV12-4	TRBJ1-5	-	once	TGTGCCAGCAGCCCAACAGGGAATCAGCCCCAGCATTTT	CASSPTGNQPQHF
TRBV9	TRBJ2-3	-	-	TGTGCCAGCAGCGTAGTAATCACAGATACGCAGTATTTT	CASSVVITDTQYF
TRBV5-6	TRBJ2-7	TRBD1	-	TGTGCCAGCAGCCCCGGCAGGGGGACGATCTACTACGAGCAGTACTTC	CASSPGRGTIYYEQYF
TRBV6-5	TRBJ1-3	TRBD1	once	TGTGCCAGCAGGGAGACAGGGGGCTCTGGAAACACCATATATTTT	CASRETGGSGNTIYF
TRBV10-2	TRBJ2-1	TRBD2	-	TGCGCCAGCAGTGGACTCGGAGCGGGAGGGCCCCCCTACAATGAGCAGTTCTTC	CASSGLGAGGPPYNEQFF
TRBV3-1/TRBV3-2	TRBJ1-5	TRBD1	-	TGTGCCACCAGTCAAAACGACAGGGGACGGCAGCCCCAGCATTTT	CATSQNDRGRQPQHF
TRBV18	TRBJ2-1	TRBD2	-	TGTGCCAGCTCGTCCGGAGAGGGCGGGAGGTCTGAGCAGTTCTTC	CASSSGEGGRSEQFF
TRBV7-3	TRBJ2-1	TRBD1	-	TGTGCCAGCAGCCCCGGACAGGGGGCACACAATGAGCAGTTCTTC	CASSPGQGAHNEQFF
TRBV2	TRBJ1-2	-	-	TGTGCCACCCTAGGAGACAGGAGGTCTTTTGGCTACACCTTC	CATLGDRRSFGYTF
TRBV11-2	TRBJ2-7	TRBD2	once	TGTGCCAGCAGCTTGGGAGCGGGGGGGAACAACGAGCAGTACTTC	CASSLGAGGNNEQYF
TRBV20-1	TRBJ2-6	-	-	TGCAGTGCTAGTAAGCCCCTGAGCTCTGGGGCCAACGTCCTGACTTTC	CSASKPLSSGANVLTF
TRBV12-5	TRBJ1-5	TRBD1	-	TGTGCTAGTGCCATGGGACAGGGGCTTCAGCCCCAGCATTTT	CASAMGQGLQPQHF
TRBV3-1/TRBV3-2	TRBJ1-5	-	-	TGTGCCAGCAGCCAAGGGACACCTAGCAATCAGCCCCAGCATTTT	CASSQGTPSNQPQHF
TRBV10-3	TRBJ1-3	-	once	TGTGCCATCAGTGAGGGACAGCGGAACACCATATATTTT	CAISEGQRNTIYF
TRBV4-1	TRBJ2-7	-	-	TGCGCCAGCAGCCAAGTATACGGTCCCTACGAGCAGTACTTC	CASSQVYGPYEQYF
TRBV9	TRBJ1-3	-	-	TGTGCCAGCAGCCCTGGGAGGGCCGACACCATATATTTT	CASSPGRADTIYF
TRBV7-2	TRBJ2-7	TRBD1	-	TGTGCCAGCAGCTTAGCGGGACAGGGAGTTGGCGAGCAGTACTTC	CASSLAGQGVGEQYF
TRBV6-1	TRBJ1-2	-	-	TGTGCCAGCAGTGAAGGCAGTATCTATGGCTACACCTTC	CASSEGSIYGYTF
TRBV5-1	TRBJ1-2	TRBD1	-	TGCGCCAGCAGACAGGGGGCAAATTCTGGCTACACCTTC	CASRQGANSGYTF
TRBV7-3	TRBJ2-1	-	once	TGTGCCAGCAGCTTAGCCGGTTTGGTCGTCAATGAGCAGTTCTTC	CASSLAGLVVNEQFF
TRBV7-2	TRBJ2-7	TRBD1	-	TGTGCCAGCAGCTCCGGGACAGGACGCTACGAGCAGTACTTC	CASSSGTGRYEQYF
TRBV19	TRBJ2-3	TRBD2	once	TGTGCCAGTAGCCGACAGGGAAGCGGGGGGACAGATACGCAGTATTTT	CASSRQGSGGTDTQYF
TRBV13	TRBJ2-5	TRBD1	few	TGTGCCAGCAGCCCCAGGGGACAGGGTCTTTTCGAGGCCCAGTACTTC	CASSPRGQGLFEAQYF
TRBV15	TRBJ2-7	-	once	TGTGCCACCAGCAGAGAGCTAGCTGGGAACGAGCAGTACTTC	CATSRELAGNEQYF